These 6 T cell receptor beta chains came from one sample sequenced in a study of technical replicates of blood from a handful of donors. Generated by immunoSEQ multiplex PCR, the TCRdb table keeps only in-frame clones and is missing some. The table has 79,000 or so clones, 85% to 95% seen once. Sequencing was carried out using T cells isolated from PBMCs. The source is a human donor in good health.

The V gene is TRBV9, the J gene TRBJ1-1; D might be TRBD1 (6 bases). The CDR3 has 16 residues. Germline V gene lookup returns CDR1 SGDLS and CDR2 YYNGEE. The V end lost 0 bases, the J end lost 0 bases, and 12 bases lay between the germline ends. The CDR3 here is CASSVEDWTVNTEAFF. CDR3 DNA: TGTGCCAGCAGCGTAGAGGACTGGACAGTGAACACTGAAGCTTTCTTT.

The rearrangement uses TRBV9 and TRBJ2-3, with TRBD2 identical over 8 bases. Losses at the gene ends were 4 bases for V and 1 base for J; bases not matched to a gene: 8. The V gene's germline CDR1 is SGDLS and CDR2 YYNGEE. This CDR3 is 16 amino acids long. The CDR3 is CASSTVGRAGTDTQYF. CDR3 DNA sequence: TGTGCCAGCAGCACTGTCGGGAGGGCGGGCACAGATACGCAGTATTTT.

This clone was picked up one time. This sequence joins TRBV7-2 and TRBJ2-1; TRBD2 aligns across 10 bases. V was clipped by 2 bases and J by 4 bases; unmatched bases: 2. The CDR3 spans 15 residues. The germline V gene has CDR1 SGHTA and CDR2 FQGNSA. CDR3 loop: CASSLTSGKYNEQFF. The CDR3 DNA sequence: TGTGCCAGCAGCTTAACTAGCGGGAAATACAATGAGCAGTTCTTC. The whole variable domain, remainder taken from reference TRBV7-2 and TRBJ2-1, is GAGVSQSPSNKVTEKGKDVELRCDPISGHTALYWYRQSLGQGLEFLIYFQGNSAPDKSGLPSDRFSAERTGGSVSTLTIQRTQQEDSAVYLCASSLTSGKYNEQFFGPGTRLTVL.

This chain uses TRBV27 with TRBJ2-3, with TRBD2 as a possible D gene (6 bases). Trimming pared 1 base from V and 1 base from J, leaving 9 bases between. This CDR3 is built from 15 residues. The germline gives CDR1 MNHEY, CDR2 SMNVEV (reference sequence). The CDR3 loop is CASSLYQRGTDTQYF. The CDR3, as DNA: TGTGCCAGCAGTTTATATCAGCGGGGCACAGATACGCAGTATTTT.

The rearrangement joins TRBV11-2 to TRBJ2-2; 9 bases line up with TRBD1. Germline CDR1 and CDR2: SGHAT and FQNNGV. This CDR3 is 15 amino acids long. Trimming took 3 bases from V and 7 from J; bases not matched to a gene: 6. The CDR3 sequence: CASSLGQGQGGELFF. Here the CDR3 DNA reads TGTGCCAGCAGCTTGGGACAGGGACAGGGCGGGGAGCTGTTTTTT.

This clone was seen once. The chain uses TRBV4-1 and TRBJ2-7; D is perhaps TRBD2 (6 bases). V shed 4 bases and J shed 3 bases, with 10 bases lying between them. Germline assignment: CDR1 MGHRA and CDR2 YSYEKL. The CDR3 spans 13 residues. CDR3 sequence reads: CASSLAANYEQYF. The CDR3 bases are TGCGCCAGCAGCCTAGCGGCAAACTACGAGCAGTACTTC.